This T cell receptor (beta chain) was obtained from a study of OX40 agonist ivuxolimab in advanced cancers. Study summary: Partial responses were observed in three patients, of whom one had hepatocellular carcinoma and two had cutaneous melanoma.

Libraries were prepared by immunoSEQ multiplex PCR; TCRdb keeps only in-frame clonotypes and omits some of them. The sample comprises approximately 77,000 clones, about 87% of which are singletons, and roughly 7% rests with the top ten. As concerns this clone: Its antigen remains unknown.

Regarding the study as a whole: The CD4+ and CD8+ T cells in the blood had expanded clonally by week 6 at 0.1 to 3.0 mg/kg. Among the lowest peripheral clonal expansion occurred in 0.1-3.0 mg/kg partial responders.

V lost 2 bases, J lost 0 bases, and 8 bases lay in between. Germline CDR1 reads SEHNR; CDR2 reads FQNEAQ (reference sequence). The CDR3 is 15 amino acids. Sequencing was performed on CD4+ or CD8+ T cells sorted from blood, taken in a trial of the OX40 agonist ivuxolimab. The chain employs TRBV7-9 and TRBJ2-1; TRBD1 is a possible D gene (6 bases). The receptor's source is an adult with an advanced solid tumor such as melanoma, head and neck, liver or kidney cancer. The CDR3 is CASSLLQGSYNEQFF. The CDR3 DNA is TGTGCCAGCAGCTTACTACAGGGCTCCTACAATGAGCAGTTCTTC.